This TCR beta chain was captured by sequencing in a study of T cell clones after liver transplantation. Study-wide background: Immunosuppression withdrawal was tried within 2 years after liver transplantation in this trial. TCRbeta sequencing after a pre-transplant mixed lymphocyte reaction identified graft-donor-reactive clones, later tracked in post-transplant blood.

This clone showed up just a few times. Its antigen is unidentified. Regarding the study as a whole: Post-transplant, graft-donor-reactive CD4 TCRbeta sequences in blood dropped significantly in most of the 8 subjects.

Profiled with immunoSEQ multiplex PCR; TCRdb holds only in-frame clones, not every one. The sample lists about 51,000 clones; roughly 71% were seen once. Material: CD4+ T cells from blood, obtained about 56 months after liver transplant. This TCR was sampled from a human patient who received a liver transplant. Some of these T cells may belong to the graft donor.

The DNA of the CDR3 is TGTGCCAGCAGCTTAGTTTCAGGGTCTTCCTCTGGGGCCAACGTCCTGACTTTC. Translating it yields CASSLVSGSSSGANVLTF. The chain recombines TRBV7-2 with TRBJ2-6, with D possibly being TRBD1 (5 bases). The germline V and J ends were trimmed by 1 base and 0 bases, with 13 bases remaining between them. This CDR3 is 18 amino acids long. CDR1 is SGHTA, CDR2 FQGNSA, per germline.